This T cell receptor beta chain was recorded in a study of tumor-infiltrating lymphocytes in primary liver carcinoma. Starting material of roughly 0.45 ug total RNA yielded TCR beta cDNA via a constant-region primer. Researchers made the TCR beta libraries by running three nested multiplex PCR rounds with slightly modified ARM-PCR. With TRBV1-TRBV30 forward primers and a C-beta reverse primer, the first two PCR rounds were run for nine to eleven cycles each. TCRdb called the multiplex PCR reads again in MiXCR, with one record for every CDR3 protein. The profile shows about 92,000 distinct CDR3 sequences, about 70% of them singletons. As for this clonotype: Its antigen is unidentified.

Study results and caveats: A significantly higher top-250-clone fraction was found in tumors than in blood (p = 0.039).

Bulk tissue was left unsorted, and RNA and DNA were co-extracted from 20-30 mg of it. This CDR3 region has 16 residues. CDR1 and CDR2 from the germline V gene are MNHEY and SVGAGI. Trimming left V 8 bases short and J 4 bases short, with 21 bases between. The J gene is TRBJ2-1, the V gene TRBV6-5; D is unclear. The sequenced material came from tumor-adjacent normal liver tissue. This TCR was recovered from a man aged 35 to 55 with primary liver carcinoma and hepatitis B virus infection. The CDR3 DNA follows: TGTGCCAGCGGCCCCACAGTACTAAAGTTGTACAATGAGCAGTTCTTC. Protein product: CASGPTVLKLYNEQFF.